The present T cell receptor beta chain was sequenced within a study of T cell responses to AZD1222 COVID-19 vaccine. CDR1 is SGDLS, CDR2 YYNGEE, per germline. The CDR3 runs to 15 residues. V shed 0 bases and J shed 4 bases, with 13 bases lying between them. As to this clone: Its antigen is still unknown.

Profiling relied on immunoSEQ multiplex PCR, and the TCRdb table lists in-frame clones only, not all of them. In the table there are 210,000 or so clones, about 94% of which are singletons. General observations from the study: AZD1222 recipients seropositive at baseline numbered only six or seven. Two doses of AZD1222 preceded a rise in Spike-specific TCR breadth and depth.

The receptor was derived from an adult who received the MenACWY meningococcal vaccine as a control. This chain connects TRBV9 to TRBJ1-1; no clear D. Here the sequenced sample was peripheral blood, taken 28 days after the second dose of the MenACWY control vaccine. The CDR3 sequence: CASSVVVGPPTEAFF. DNA of the CDR3: TGTGCCAGCAGCGTAGTGGTTGGACCTCCCACTGAAGCTTTCTTT.